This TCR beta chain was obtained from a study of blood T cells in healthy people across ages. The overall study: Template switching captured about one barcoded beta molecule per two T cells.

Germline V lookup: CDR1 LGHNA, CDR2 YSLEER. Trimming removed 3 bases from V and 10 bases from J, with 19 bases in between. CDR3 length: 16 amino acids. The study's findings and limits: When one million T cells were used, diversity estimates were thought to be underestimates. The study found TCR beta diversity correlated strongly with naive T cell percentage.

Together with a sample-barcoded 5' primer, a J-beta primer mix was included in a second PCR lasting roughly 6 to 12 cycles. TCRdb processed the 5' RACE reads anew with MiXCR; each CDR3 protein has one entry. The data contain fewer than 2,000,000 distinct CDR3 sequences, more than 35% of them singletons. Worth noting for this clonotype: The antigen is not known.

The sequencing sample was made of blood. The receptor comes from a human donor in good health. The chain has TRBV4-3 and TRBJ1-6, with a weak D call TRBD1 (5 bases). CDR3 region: CASSHWGVEGTSPLHF. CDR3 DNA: TGCGCCAGCAGCCATTGGGGCGTGGAGGGGACCTCACCCCTCCACTTT.